Below, 18 T cell receptor beta chains from the same sample are listed, as sequenced in a study of regulatory T cells in long-lasting Graves disease. Time point meaning: persistent/refractory GD, antithyroid drugs over 5 years with positive TRAb. Extracted RNA from PBMCs served as the source of the TCR library. Investigators prepared the TCR beta libraries by applying iRepertoire HTBI primers and Arm-PCR of CDR3 regions. TCRdb fed the multiplex PCR reads into MiXCR, producing one record per CDR3 protein. Of about 310,000 distinct CDR3 sequences listed, around 21% were seen once; the top ten hold about 56%. The starting material was peripheral blood mononuclear cells (PBMCs), obtained when the disease was refractory, from a patient treated with antithyroid drugs. The receptors come from a female donor with Graves disease.

The V call is TRBV10-3, the J call TRBJ2-7; the D is unclear. Trimming took 6 bases from V and 0 from J, leaving 15 bases between them. CDR1 is ENHRY and CDR2 is SYGVKD in the germline V gene. CDR3 length equals 15 residues. In DNA form, the CDR3 reads TGTGCCATCAGCCTTCGCGTGCATAGCTCCTACGAGCAGTACTTC. As protein: CAISLRVHSSYEQYF.

V gene TRBV27 combines with J gene TRBJ2-3, with D maybe TRBD1 (6 bases). Germline V gene data show CDR1 as MNHEY and CDR2 as SMNVEV (reference sequence). V lost 4 bases to trimming and J lost 8 bases, with 16 bases between them. The CDR3 spans 14 residues. The CDR3 loop is CASSSPTGLGTQYF. CDR3 nucleotide sequence: TGTGCCAGCAGTTCTCCAACAGGGTTGGGTACGCAGTATTTT.

This clonotype has just a few counts. V gene TRBV28 combines with J gene TRBJ2-7; 7 bases line up with TRBD1. This CDR3 spans 13 amino acids. Per the germline V gene, CDR1 is MDHEN and CDR2 is SYDVKM. The ends lost 7 bases at V and 7 bases at J; junction bases unmatched: 10. The CDR3 coding sequence is TGTGCCAGCAATAGGGGGCCCTTTAGGGAGCAGTACTTC. Its protein product is CASNRGPFREQYF.

The chain couples TRBV10-3 to TRBJ2-5; D uncertain. This CDR3 region has 14 residues. Germline loops: CDR1 ENHRY, CDR2 SYGVKD. The germline V and J ends were trimmed by 0 bases and 5 bases, with 10 bases remaining between them. The CDR3 nucleotides are TGTGCCATCAGTGAGTCTCGTGGAGTTGAGACCCAGTACTTC. Translating gives CAISESRGVETQYF.

Details on this clonotype: This sequence may be a read error, since a much larger clone differs from it by one base. This sequence joins TRBV6-1 and TRBJ2-5, with 9 bases lining up with TRBD1. Germline V gives CDR1 MNHNS, CDR2 SASEGT. This CDR3 has 15 residues. The CDR3 loop reads CASSPWTGEVEIQYF. The CDR3 DNA follows: TGTGCCAGCAGTCCGTGGACAGGGGAGGTTGAGATCCAGTACTTC.

The sample holds many counts of this clonotype. The chain recombines TRBV2 with TRBJ1-2; D unresolved. Looked up from germline, CDR1 is SNHLY and CDR2 is FYNNEI. The CDR3 spans 14 residues. V was trimmed by 4 bases and J by 0 bases, leaving 9 bases between them. The CDR3 spells CASSGNVPNYGYTF. CDR3 DNA: TGTGCCAGCAGTGGGAATGTCCCTAACTATGGCTACACCTTC.

This clonotype was observed a few times. The CDR3 sequence: CASTLPESGGPYEQYF. The CDR3, as DNA: TGTGCCAGCACCCTACCGGAGTCGGGAGGGCCTTACGAGCAGTACTTC. The chain couples TRBV7-9 to TRBJ2-7; 8 bases line up with TRBD2. Germline V CDR1 and CDR2: SEHNR, FQNEAQ (reference sequence). The CDR3 contains 16 residues. The V gene end was trimmed by 7 bases and the J gene end by 4 bases; junction bases not matched to a gene: 15.

This clonotype was recorded many times. This CDR3 reads CASSEERNIQYF. CDR3 coding DNA: TGTGCCAGCAGTGAGGAACGGAACATTCAGTACTTC. V usage is TRBV2 and J usage is TRBJ2-4; D is undetermined. V lost 3 bases and J lost 7, with 7 bases in between. The CDR3 covers 12 residues. The germline gives CDR1 SNHLY, CDR2 FYNNEI.

A few counts support this clonotype. The chain links TRBV6-5 to TRBJ2-5; the D call may be TRBD1 or TRBD2 (5 bases each). From germline, CDR1 is MNHEY and CDR2 SVGAGI. The CDR3 spans 13 residues. The V end lost 3 bases, the J end lost 3 bases, and 8 bases lay between the germline ends. CDR3: CASSYVGEETQYF. CDR3 DNA: TGTGCCAGCAGTTATGTGGGGGAAGAGACCCAGTACTTC.

This clonotype was counted a few times. One base away lies a much larger clone, so this may be a sequencing read error. This sequence joins TRBV7-9 and TRBJ2-7; the match to TRBD2 covers 12 bases. The CDR3 is 15 amino acids. Germline lookup yields CDR1 SEHNR and CDR2 FQNEAQ (reference sequence). Unmatched junction bases numbered 5, after V lost 2 bases and J lost 6 bases. CDR3 region: CASSLQLAGGCEQYF. In nucleotides, the CDR3 is TGTGCCAGCAGCTTACAGCTAGCGGGAGGGTGCGAGCAGTACTTC.

Many counts were recorded for this clonotype. This rearrangement joins TRBV9 to TRBJ2-5; D remains ambiguous. Looked up from germline, CDR1 is SGDLS and CDR2 is YYNGEE. The CDR3 totals 15 residues. The V end lost 5 bases, the J end lost 1 base, and 15 bases lay between the germline ends. The CDR3 region has the DNA TGTGCCAGCAGTCCCGACCCGGCTTTCCAAGAGACCCAGTACTTC. It codes for CASSPDPAFQETQYF.

This clonotype was seen repeatedly, ten times or more. J is TRBJ1-5 and V is TRBV30, with unresolved D. The V end was cut by 0 bases, the J end by 2 bases, with 11 bases between. This CDR3 is 15 amino acids long. From germline, CDR1 is GTSNPN and CDR2 SVGIG (reference sequence). The CDR3, as DNA: TGTGCCTGGAGTGTACGATCCCTGGGCAATCAGCCCCAGCATTTT. Its protein is CAWSVRSLGNQPQHF. Complete variable domain (other parts from reference TRBV30 and TRBJ1-5): SQTIHQWPATLVQPVGSPLSLECTVEGTSNPNLYWYRQAAGRGLQLLFYSVGIGQISSEVPQNLSASRPQDRQFILSSKKLLLSDSGFYLCAWSVRSLGNQPQHFGDGTRLSIL.

The chain couples TRBV7-8 to TRBJ2-1; D gene uncertain. CDR3 length: 14 amino acids. V gave up 2 bases and J gave up 6 bases, with 11 bases separating them. CDR1 SGHVS and CDR2 FQNEAQ come from the germline V gene. CDR3 nucleotide sequence: TGTGCCAGCAGCTTACCACGGTGGGGCAATGAGCAGTTCTTC. It is translated as CASSLPRWGNEQFF.

This chain's CDR3 is CSVEVATGSSGNTIYF. The CDR3 nucleotides read TGCAGCGTTGAAGTGGCGACAGGAAGCTCTGGAAACACCATATATTTT. This chain connects TRBV29-1 to TRBJ1-3; a possible D gene is TRBD1 (6 bases). Germline V gives CDR1 SQVTM, CDR2 ANQGSEA. This CDR3 spans 16 amino acids. V was pared by 1 base and J by 0 bases, with 13 bases between.

This clonotype was counted many times. The rearrangement uses TRBV28 and TRBJ2-6; 9 bases fit TRBD1. Germline assignment: CDR1 MDHEN and CDR2 SYDVKM. Trimming cost V 5 bases and J 3 bases; bases outside gene matches: 8. This CDR3 spans 17 amino acids. Here the CDR3 DNA reads TGTGCCAGCAGTGGGGACAGGGTCTACGGTGGGGCCAACGTCCTGACTTTC. Residues: CASSGDRVYGGANVLTF.

The rearrangement links TRBV11-2 to TRBJ2-3; 8 bases fit TRBD1. V lost 4 bases and J lost 3; bases outside the gene matches: 6. The CDR3 contains 15 residues. CDR1 and CDR2 from the germline V gene are SGHAT and FQNNGV. CDR3 DNA sequence: TGTGCCAGCAGCTCCGGACAGGGATGGACAGATACGCAGTATTTT. This codes for CASSSGQGWTDTQYF.

This rearrangement joins TRBV7-9 to TRBJ2-3, with a tentative D call TRBD1 (6 bases). Germline assignment: CDR1 SEHNR and CDR2 FQNEAQ (reference sequence). The CDR3 consists of 16 residues. V shed 4 bases and J shed 5 bases, with 19 bases lying between them. Here the CDR3 DNA reads TGTGCCAGCAGCTCCGACAGGAGACGATTGCTAGATACGCAGTATTTT. It translates to CASSSDRRRLLDTQYF.

This clonotype has more than one count but fewer than ten. The chain is built from TRBV29-1 and TRBJ1-4, with D possibly being TRBD1 (6 bases). V lost 4 bases to trimming and J lost 8 bases, with 11 bases between them. The CDR3 sequence is 12 residues long. Germline V gene data show CDR1 as SQVTM and CDR2 as ANQGSEA. CDR3 nucleotides: TGCAGCGTTGGGTACAGGGAGGAAAAACTGTTTTTT. It is translated as CSVGYREEKLFF.